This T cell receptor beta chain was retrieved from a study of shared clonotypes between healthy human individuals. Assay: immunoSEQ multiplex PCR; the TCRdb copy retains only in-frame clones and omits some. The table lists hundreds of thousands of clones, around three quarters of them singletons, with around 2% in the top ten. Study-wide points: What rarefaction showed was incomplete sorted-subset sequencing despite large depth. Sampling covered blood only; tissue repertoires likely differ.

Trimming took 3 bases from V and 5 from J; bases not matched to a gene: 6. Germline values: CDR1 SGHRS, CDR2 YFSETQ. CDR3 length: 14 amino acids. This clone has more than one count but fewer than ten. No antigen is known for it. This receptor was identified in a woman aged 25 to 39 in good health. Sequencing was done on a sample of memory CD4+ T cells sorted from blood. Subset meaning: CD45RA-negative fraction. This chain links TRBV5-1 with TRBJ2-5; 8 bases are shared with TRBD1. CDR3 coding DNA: TGCGCCAGCAGCTCGACAGGGGTTTTGGAGACCCAGTACTTC. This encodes CASSSTGVLETQYF.